The entry below gives a single T cell receptor beta chain sequence along with its context. The antigen is unknown. These data belong to a study of CD8+ T cells in alopecia areata. Treatment meaning: oral pan-JAK inhibitor, 5-10 mg twice daily. Extracted RNA was reverse transcribed into cDNA, the sequencing template. Only in-frame clones appear in the TCRdb table, and some are missing; sequencing was by immunoSEQ multiplex PCR. The sample yields roughly 92,000 clones, 60% to 80% seen once. Overall study results and limits: Tofacitinib significantly brought down scalp clonality and expanded CD8+ clones among top 100.

The CDR3 loop spans 13 amino acids. V was cut by 2 bases and J by 2 bases, with 8 bases left in between. Germline CDR1 is SGHDT and CDR2 is YYEEEE. The chain links TRBV5-6 to TRBJ2-7; no definite D call. The sequencing here drew on CD8+ T cells sorted from blood, taken around week 46, from a patient treated with tofacitinib. The source of this sequence is a human donor with alopecia areata. The CDR3 spells CASSFGSAYEQYF. DNA for the CDR3: TGTGCCAGCAGCTTTGGCAGCGCCTACGAGCAGTACTTC.